Listed below are T cell receptor beta chains from one sample, sequenced in a study of cytomegalovirus exposure and HLA in healthy donors. Assay used: immunoSEQ multiplex PCR; TCRdb lists only in-frame clones, some missing. The sample holds about 180,000 clones; 76% are singletons and the top ten take 1.5% to 2%. Sample: PBMCs. These receptors all stem from a man between 18 and 29 years old in good health and CMV-seronegative. CDR3s include the opening cysteine and the closing phenylalanine or tryptophan. The D gene is left open where the match is weak. Size values are once, few and many counts, or a class for expanded clones, and some rows have none.

clone size	J gene	V gene	D gene	CDR3 DNA	CDR3 protein
-	TRBJ2-7	TRBV5-1	-	TGCGCCAGCAGCTTGTTCTCCCGGTCGGAGGGTATATACGAGCAGTACTTC	CASSLFSRSEGIYEQYF
-	TRBJ1-2	TRBV6-4	-	TGTGCCAGCAGTGACTCCCCTGACGGGGGGGGAGGCTACACCTTC	CASSDSPDGGGGYTF
-	TRBJ2-5	TRBV2	TRBD2	TGTGCCAGCACCCTGCAGCGGGAGAACACGGAGACCCAGTACTTC	CASTLQRENTETQYF
-	TRBJ2-2	TRBV28	-	TGTGCCAGCAGTTTATCCGGGGGAAGCGGCGGGGAGCTGTTTTTT	CASSLSGGSGGELFF
-	TRBJ2-7	TRBV28	TRBD2	TGTGCCAGCAGTTCTGCTAGCGGGGGGGACTCCTACGAGCAGTACTTC	CASSSASGGDSYEQYF
-	TRBJ2-2	TRBV10-3	-	TGTGCCATCCCGAAACGGGCGAACACCGGGGAGCTGTTTTTT	CAIPKRANTGELFF
-	TRBJ2-3	TRBV28	-	TGTGCCAGCAGTCAGAGCACAGATACGCAGTATTTT	CASSQSTDTQYF
-	TRBJ2-5	TRBV9	TRBD2	TGTGCCAGCAGCGTAGCGGGGGGGCCACGGGAGACCCAGTACTTC	CASSVAGGPRETQYF
once	TRBJ2-1	TRBV7-6	-	TGTGCCAGCAGCCCGAGTGCGGGAAATGAGCAGTTCTTC	CASSPSAGNEQFF
-	TRBJ2-1	TRBV5-1	-	TGCGCCAGCAGCTTGGCGTCAGGGGAGAATGAGCAGTTCTTC	CASSLASGENEQFF
-	TRBJ1-1	TRBV5-1	-	TGCGCCAGCAGCCCCCGGGGGGGCTTGAACACTGAAGCTTTCTTT	CASSPRGGLNTEAFF
once	TRBJ1-2	TRBV7-2	TRBD1	TGTGCCAGCAGCCTGGGGACAGGGTTTGGCTACACCTTC	CASSLGTGFGYTF
few	TRBJ2-7	TRBV9	TRBD2	TGTGCCAGCAGCAGAGGTAGCGGGGGACTCTCCTACGAGCAGTACTTC	CASSRGSGGLSYEQYF
-	TRBJ1-2	TRBV6-5	-	TGTGCCAGCAGTTACGGGGGGAGAACCTATGGCTACACCTTC	CASSYGGRTYGYTF
-	TRBJ1-6	TRBV15	TRBD1	TGTGCCACCAGCAGAGATCAGTGGGGACAGGGGAATTCACCCCTCCACTTT	CATSRDQWGQGNSPLHF
few	TRBJ2-5	TRBV4-1	-	TGCGCCAGCAGCCTCTCCGGGACCCGGGGGGAGACCCAGTACTTC	CASSLSGTRGETQYF
once	TRBJ2-7	TRBV10-3	-	TGTGCCATCAGTGGGGACTTCAACGAGCAGTACTTC	CAISGDFNEQYF
few	TRBJ2-3	TRBV9	-	TGTGCCAGCAGCGTAGAGCGGAGCACAGATACGCAGTATTTT	CASSVERSTDTQYF
few	TRBJ2-7	TRBV5-1	TRBD1	TGCGCCAGCAGCCTAGGGACAGGGGCCAACTACGAGCAGTACTTC	CASSLGTGANYEQYF
-	TRBJ2-3	TRBV30	TRBD2	TGTGCCTGGAGGACTAGCGGGAGAACAGATACGCAGTATTTT	CAWRTSGRTDTQYF
few	TRBJ2-1	TRBV20-1	-	TGCAGTGTAGGCGGGTACAATGAGCAGTTCTTC	CSVGGYNEQFF
-	TRBJ1-2	TRBV27	-	TGTGCCAGCAGGGGAGGGAGGTATGGCTACACCTTC	CASRGGRYGYTF
few	TRBJ1-2	TRBV19	-	TGTGCCAGTAGGCCCCTGGCAGGGAGGTTCGACTATGGCTACACCTTC	CASRPLAGRFDYGYTF
-	TRBJ1-6	TRBV18	TRBD1	TGTGCCAGCTCACCACCCAGGACAGGGAATTCACCCCTCCACTTT	CASSPPRTGNSPLHF
-	TRBJ1-4	TRBV30	-	TGTGCCTGGAGACCAGGGTGGGATGAAAAACTGTTTTTT	CAWRPGWDEKLFF
-	TRBJ2-1	TRBV10-3	-	TGTGCCATCAGTGACTCGGGGAGCTCCTACAATGAGCAGTTCTTC	CAISDSGSSYNEQFF
-	TRBJ1-4	TRBV27	-	TGTGCCAGCAGCCTTAGTGGGAGAGAAAAACTGTTTTTT	CASSLSGREKLFF
-	TRBJ2-1	TRBV5-1	TRBD2	TGCGCCAGCAGCTTTTCCGGGACTAGCGGGGCTACCTACAATGAGCAGTTCTTC	CASSFSGTSGATYNEQFF
-	TRBJ2-1	TRBV5-1	TRBD2	TGCGCCAGCAGCCCTCCGATAGCGGGAGTAAATGAGCAGTTCTTC	CASSPPIAGVNEQFF
-	TRBJ1-6	TRBV30	-	TGTGCCTGGAGTGTAGACGGGGAGCGTTCACCCCTCCACTTT	CAWSVDGERSPLHF
-	TRBJ2-2	TRBV5-1	-	TGCGCCAGCAGCGTGGACAGCCTCACCGGGGAGCTGTTTTTT	CASSVDSLTGELFF
-	TRBJ1-4	TRBV18	-	TGTGCCAGCTCACCGGGGCATAATGAAAAACTGTTTTTT	CASSPGHNEKLFF
-	TRBJ1-3	TRBV7-2	-	TGTGCCAGCAGCCCCTCGGGGAATGGAAACACCATATATTTT	CASSPSGNGNTIYF
-	TRBJ2-3	TRBV9	TRBD2	TGTGCCAGCTCGGTAGGCGGGGGGACCACAGATACGCAGTATTTT	CASSVGGGTTDTQYF
-	TRBJ1-6	TRBV30	-	TGTGCCTGGAGTGTAGAGGGAGGGTCCCTCCACTTT	CAWSVEGGSLHF
-	TRBJ2-2	TRBV6-6	-	TGTGCCAGCACCCCAGGGAAGCGGGAGCTGTTTTTT	CASTPGKRELFF
-	TRBJ2-1	TRBV10-3	TRBD1	TGTGCCACCATCCCAGGACAGGGGGTTTGGAATGAGCAGTTCTTC	CATIPGQGVWNEQFF
-	TRBJ2-7	TRBV14	-	TGTGCCAGCAGCCAAGATCGCGCCGGGGGACCTATCTTC	CASSQDRAGGPIF
-	TRBJ2-1	TRBV5-1	-	TGCGCCAGCAGCTTGGAGGCGACAGACTACAATGAGCAGTTCTTC	CASSLEATDYNEQFF
-	TRBJ1-5	TRBV6-1	TRBD1	TGTGCCAGCAGCGACCAGGGCAGGGGGGATCAGCCCCAGCATTTT	CASSDQGRGDQPQHF
-	TRBJ2-4	TRBV7-2	TRBD1	TGTGCCAGCGGAGCTCCGGGACAGGGGCCCGCGGCCAAAAACATTCAGTACTTC	CASGAPGQGPAAKNIQYF
-	TRBJ2-7	TRBV7-9	-	TGTGCCAGCAGCTTCGCTAGCGCGACAACGACCTACGAGCAGTACTTC	CASSFASATTTYEQYF
-	TRBJ1-2	TRBV5-1	-	TGCGCCAGCAGCTTGAACAGTAACTATGGCTACACCTTC	CASSLNSNYGYTF
-	TRBJ2-7	TRBV30	-	TGTGCCTGGAGTGGGGGGCCCCCGGGCGAGCAGTACTTC	CAWSGGPPGEQYF
-	TRBJ2-1	TRBV4-2	TRBD2	TGTGCCAGCAGCCGCCGGGGGGACGCGGTCGGCAATGAGCAGTTCTTC	CASSRRGDAVGNEQFF
-	TRBJ2-7	TRBV20-1	-	TGCAGTGTTACTAGCATCCACGAGCAGTACTTC	CSVTSIHEQYF
-	TRBJ1-2	TRBV5-1	TRBD1	TGCGCCAGCAGCCTCGGACAGGGCTCATATGGCTACACCTTC	CASSLGQGSYGYTF
-	TRBJ2-2	TRBV19	TRBD2	TGTGCCAGTAGTATTTTGGCGGGGGGGCTAGGCGGGGAGCTGTTTTTT	CASSILAGGLGGELFF
-	TRBJ1-5	TRBV19	TRBD1	TGTGCCAGTAGGGGACAGGGGGCTCGTAATCAGCCCCAGCATTTT	CASRGQGARNQPQHF
-	TRBJ2-2	TRBV19	TRBD1	TGTGCCAGTATAGACCCCACAGGGGCGTACACCGGGGAGCTGTTTTTT	CASIDPTGAYTGELFF
-	TRBJ2-1	TRBV10-2	TRBD2	TGCGCCAGCAACCCACTAGCGTCCGGCCATGAGCAGTTCTTC	CASNPLASGHEQFF
-	TRBJ1-4	TRBV19	TRBD1	TGTGCCAGTAGTCCCCCGGGACAGGGGAATGAAAAACTGTTTTTT	CASSPPGQGNEKLFF
-	TRBJ1-2	TRBV6-6	-	TGTGCCAGCAGTTTCCCAGGCAGTAACTATGGCTACACCTTC	CASSFPGSNYGYTF
once	TRBJ2-1	TRBV25-1	-	TGTGCCAGCAGTGATCCCGCCTATTTTGGGCGGCAGTTCTTC	CASSDPAYFGRQFF